Listed below are T cell receptor beta chains from one sample, sequenced in a study of cytomegalovirus exposure and HLA in healthy donors. Repertoires were generated with immunoSEQ multiplex PCR, while TCRdb's copy carries only in-frame clones and drops some. The table records around 100,000 clones, approximately 80% of them present only once. The source material was PBMCs. These receptors all come from a woman in her seventies in good health and CMV-seropositive. The CDR3 runs from the conserved cysteine through the conserved F or W. Each record gives: V gene, clone size, J gene, D gene, CDR3 protein, CDR3 DNA. The D gene is left open where the match is weak. Clone sizes are given selectively: once, few, many, or a class where the clone is expanded.

>TRBV6-1|NA|TRBJ2-2|TRBD1
CASRPGQITTGELFF
TGTGCCAGCAGACCGGGACAGATCACCACCGGGGAGCTGTTTTTT
>TRBV28|NA|TRBJ2-5|TRBD2
CASSLIGGRLETQYF
TGTGCCAGCAGTTTAATCGGCGGGAGGTTGGAGACCCAGTACTTC
>TRBV18|NA|TRBJ1-1|NA
CASSPEQTNTEAFF
TGTGCCAGCTCACCGGAACAGACAAACACTGAAGCTTTCTTT
>TRBV21-1|NA|TRBJ2-1|NA
CASSPGESQSNEQFF
TGTGCCAGCAGCCCGGGAGAAAGTCAATCCAATGAGCAGTTCTTC
>TRBV11-1|NA|TRBJ2-6|TRBD1
CASSSSGTVSSGANVLTF
TGTGCCAGCAGCTCTTCCGGGACAGTGAGCTCTGGGGCCAACGTCCTGACTTTC
>TRBV7-2|once|TRBJ2-2|TRBD2
CASSLGGSAGELFF
TGTGCCAGCAGCTTGGGGGGGAGCGCCGGGGAGCTGTTTTTT
>TRBV19|NA|TRBJ2-4|TRBD1
CASRPPWDRDSNIQYF
TGTGCCAGTAGGCCTCCTTGGGACAGGGACTCAAACATTCAGTACTTC
>TRBV5-1|NA|TRBJ2-5|TRBD2
CASSRTSGPEETQYF
TGCGCCAGCAGCCGGACTAGCGGGCCCGAAGAGACCCAGTACTTC
>TRBV4-1|NA|TRBJ1-5|NA
CASSQDLGGVGNQPQHF
TGCGCCAGCAGCCAAGATCTGGGAGGCGTAGGCAATCAGCCCCAGCATTTT
>TRBV6-1|NA|TRBJ1-4|NA
CASRPQTGTPAKLFF
TGTGCCAGCAGACCCCAGACAGGTACGCCGGCGAAACTGTTTTTT
>TRBV7-9|NA|TRBJ2-5|TRBD2
CASSLVAGAETQYF
TGTGCCAGCAGCTTAGTCGCGGGAGCTGAGACCCAGTACTTC